The 22 T cell receptor beta chains below all came from one sample that was sequenced in a study of control samples from healthy donors and cancer patients. Sequencing used immunoSEQ multiplex PCR; TCRdb keeps in-frame clones, though not all of them. The top ten hold around 5.1% of the sample, which has fewer than 200,000 clones, 70% to 90% seen once. The material sequenced was blood. The receptors derive from a woman aged 25 to 45 in good health.

A few counts support this clone. Other DNA sequences from this sample encode an identical CDR3 as well. V and J are TRBV5-1 and TRBJ1-6; D perhaps matches TRBD1 (6 bases). The CDR3 sequence is 16 residues long. The germline V gene encodes CDR1 SGHRS and CDR2 YFSETQ. V lost 1 base to trimming and J lost 1 base, with 9 bases between them. CDR3 sequence: CASSLKGGSYNSPLHF. CDR3 bases: TGCGCCAGCAGCTTGAAAGGGGGGTCCTATAATTCACCCCTCCACTTT.

V usage is TRBV3-1 (or the pseudogene TRBV3-2) and J usage is TRBJ2-3, with 9 bases matching TRBD2. Germline V gene data show CDR1 as LGHDT and CDR2 as YNNKEL (reference sequence). The CDR3 has 16 residues. V shed 4 bases and J 0 bases; nucleotides not matched to a gene: 5. Here the CDR3 reads CASSPRTSESTDTQYF. CDR3 DNA sequence: TGTGCCAGCAGCCCACGGACTAGCGAAAGCACAGATACGCAGTATTTT.

Written as DNA, the CDR3 is TGTGCCAGCAGCTTACGGGACAGGCCCCATTCTAATGAAAAACTGTTTTTT. Its protein is CASSLRDRPHSNEKLFF. The chain is built from TRBV9 and TRBJ1-4, with TRBD1 matching over 8 bases. Germline V gene sequence: CDR1 SGDLS, CDR2 YYNGEE. This CDR3 is built from 17 residues. The V and J ends lost 4 bases and 3 bases, in that order; junction bases with no gene match: 11. Supplemented by reference TRBV9 and TRBJ1-4, the full variable domain reads DSGVTQTPKHLITATGQRVTLRCSPRSGDLSVYWYQQSLDQGLQFLIQYYNGEERAKGNILERFSAQQFPDLHSELNLSSLELGDSALYFCASSLRDRPHSNEKLFFGSGTQLSVL.

This chain uses TRBV18 with TRBJ2-5, with unresolved D. Germline assignment: CDR1 KGHSH and CDR2 LQKENI. This CDR3 has 15 residues. V shed 1 base and J shed 2 bases, with 11 bases lying between them. The CDR3 nucleotides read TGTGCCAGCTCACCACAAAGGGCGGAGCAAGAGACCCAGTACTTC. It codes for CASSPQRAEQETQYF.

The V gene is TRBV5-4, the J gene TRBJ2-7, with 10 bases lining up with TRBD2. The CDR3 sequence is 14 residues long. Trimming removed 6 bases from V and 6 bases from J; junction bases left unmatched: 9. The germline CDR1 and CDR2 sequences are SGHNT and YYREEE (reference sequence). The CDR3 sequence: CASTLAGVSSEQYF. As DNA, the CDR3 is TGTGCCAGCACCCTAGCGGGAGTGTCGTCCGAGCAGTACTTC. Full variable domain (rest looked up from reference TRBV5-4 and TRBJ2-7): ETGVTQSPTHLIKTRGQQVTLRCSSQSGHNTVSWYQQALGQGPQFIFQYYREEENGRGNFPPRFSGLQFPNYSSELNVNALELDDSALYLCASTLAGVSSEQYFGPGTRLTVT.

This chain links TRBV4-1 with TRBJ2-5; TRBD2 might be the D (6 bases). Germline loops: CDR1 MGHRA, CDR2 YSYEKL. The V gene lost 3 bases and the J gene lost 4 bases, with 15 bases spanning the gap. This CDR3 region has 15 residues. The CDR3 DNA follows: TGCGCCAGCAGCCAGGTACCGGGAGCCCTAGAGACCCAGTACTTC. This gives the protein CASSQVPGALETQYF.

This chain links TRBV6-5 with TRBJ1-3, with D maybe TRBD1 (5 bases). The germline gives CDR1 MNHEY, CDR2 SVGAGI. CDR3 length: 15 amino acids. With 3 bases removed from V and 2 bases from J, the gap between germline ends came to 11 bases. In nucleotides, the CDR3 is TGTGCCAGCAGTTATTCAGTAGGGGCTGGAAACACCATATATTTT. This translates into CASSYSVGAGNTIYF.

V usage is TRBV28 and J usage is TRBJ1-5; D unclear. Per germline, CDR1 MDHEN and CDR2 SYDVKM. V lost 5 bases and J lost 4, with 15 bases in between. CDR3 length: 15 residues. The CDR3 coding sequence is TGTGCCAGCAGTCTGGACGGTGGAGGGAATCAGCCCCAGCATTTT. It is translated as CASSLDGGGNQPQHF.

The CDR3 region is CASRHYAATGANVLTF. CDR3 sequence (DNA): TGTGCCAGCAGACACTACGCGGCGACTGGGGCCAACGTCCTGACTTTC. V gene TRBV6-6 combines with J gene TRBJ2-6; the D is unclear. Germline loops: CDR1 MNHNY, CDR2 SVGAGI (reference sequence). This CDR3 is built from 16 residues. The V gene lost 6 bases and the J gene lost 2 bases, with 14 bases spanning the gap.

The J gene is TRBJ1-2, the V gene TRBV11-2; no clear D. The germline V gene has CDR1 SGHAT and CDR2 FQNNGV. V was pared by 0 bases and J by 4 bases, with 3 bases between. The CDR3 consists of 12 residues. The CDR3 region has the DNA TGTGCCAGCAGCTTAGAAGGCTATGGCTACACCTTC. Translated: CASSLEGYGYTF.

The genes are TRBV5-1 and TRBJ1-1, with D possibly being TRBD1 (6 bases). This CDR3 contains 14 residues. V lost 0 bases and J lost 1, with 7 bases in between. CDR1 is SGHRS and CDR2 is YFSETQ in the germline V gene. The CDR3 region has the DNA TGCGCCAGCAGCTTGGTACAGGGGAACACTGAAGCTTTCTTT. It translates to CASSLVQGNTEAFF.

This clone occurred a few times. The gene calls are TRBV5-1 and TRBJ2-5, with D unresolved. V lost 2 bases and J lost 1, with 9 bases in between. CDR1 and CDR2 (germline): SGHRS, YFSETQ. The CDR3 is 14 residues long. The chain's CDR3 is CASSLSHPQETQYF. The CDR3 bases are TGCGCCAGCAGCTTATCCCATCCCCAAGAGACCCAGTACTTC.

This clone was counted only a few times. The chain is built from TRBV4-1 and TRBJ1-3, with TRBD1 as a possible D gene (5 bases). The germline CDR1 and CDR2 sequences are MGHRA and YSYEKL. Trimming shortened V by 4 bases and J by 2 bases, and 12 bases separated the two germline ends. CDR3 size: 15 residues. CDR3 nucleotides: TGCGCCAGCAGCCCGGACCCAGGGACTGGAAACACCATATATTTT. Its protein product is CASSPDPGTGNTIYF.

There are a few counts of this clone. The chain recombines TRBV5-1 with TRBJ1-2; unclear D gene. The V gene lost 0 bases and the J gene lost 0 bases, with 6 bases spanning the gap. CDR1 and CDR2 from the germline V gene are SGHRS and YFSETQ. The CDR3 is 14 amino acids. CDR3 nucleotide sequence: TGCGCCAGCAGCTTGGTCAACCCTAACTATGGCTACACCTTC. It is translated as CASSLVNPNYGYTF.

This clone came up a few times. The gene calls are TRBV12-5 and TRBJ2-1, with 7 bases that match TRBD2. This CDR3 has 18 amino acids. After removal of 1 base from V and 7 bases from J, the junction contained 16 bases not matched to a gene. Germline loops: CDR1 LGHNT, CDR2 FRNRAP. The CDR3 here is CASGLAWSRGGKVNEQFF. CDR3 bases: TGTGCTAGTGGTTTGGCCTGGTCGCGGGGAGGGAAGGTGAATGAGCAGTTCTTC. The entire variable domain, with the rest obtained from reference TRBV12-5 and TRBJ2-1, is as follows: DARVTQTPRHKVTEMGQEVTMRCQPILGHNTVFWYRQTMMQGLELLAYFRNRAPLDDSGMPKDRFSAEMPDATLATLKIQPSEPRDSAVYFCASGLAWSRGGKVNEQFFGPGTRLTVL.

The chain links TRBV6-2 or TRBV6-3 to TRBJ2-7, with 13 bases aligning to TRBD2. V trimming: 6 bases; J trimming: 0 bases; junction bases outside the gene matches: 14. Germline V CDR1 and CDR2: MNHEY, SVGEGT. This CDR3 spans 19 amino acids. DNA for the CDR3: TGTGCCAGCAGCGGACAGACTAGCGGGAGGACCTTTTTCTCCTACGAGCAGTACTTC. It codes for CASSGQTSGRTFFSYEQYF.

Concerning this clone: A read error may account for a junction end that differs from germline. V usage is TRBV5-6 and J usage is TRBJ1-6; no clear D. This CDR3 has 14 residues. Germline values: CDR1 SGHDT, CDR2 YYEEEE. CDR3 in amino acids: CASSLDGEHSPLHF. In DNA form, the CDR3 reads TGTGCCAGCAGCTTGGATGGGGAACATTCCCCCCTCCACTTT.

V is TRBV18 and J is TRBJ2-5; D gene unclear. The CDR3 consists of 14 residues. V lost 2 bases to trimming and J lost 2 bases, with 9 bases between them. The germline gives CDR1 KGHSH, CDR2 LQKENI. In DNA form, the CDR3 reads TGTGCCAGCTCACCAAATAAGGGACAAGAGACCCAGTACTTC. It specifies CASSPNKGQETQYF.

J is TRBJ1-2 and V is TRBV2; the match to TRBD1 covers 11 bases. Trimming removed 4 bases from V and 3 bases from J; junction bases left unmatched: 4. Germline V gene lookup returns CDR1 SNHLY and CDR2 FYNNEI. The CDR3 totals 15 residues. The CDR3 DNA follows: TGTGCCAGCAGTGTTAGGACAGGGGGCGACTATGGCTACACCTTC. Protein product: CASSVRTGGDYGYTF. Using reference TRBV2 and TRBJ1-2 for the parts outside the CDR3, the full variable domain is EPEVTQTPSHQVTQMGQEVILRCVPISNHLYFYWYRQILGQKVEFLVSFYNNEISEKSEIFDDQFSVERPDGSNFTLKIRSTKLEDSAMYFCASSVRTGGDYGYTFGSGTRLTVV.

Here the CDR3 DNA reads TGTGCCACCAGCAGAGTCCCGGGACAGGGGACCTATTCACCCCTCCACTTT. Translated: CATSRVPGQGTYSPLHF. The V call is TRBV15, the J call TRBJ1-6; TRBD1 aligns across 10 bases. The length of the CDR3 is 17 residues. The germline gives CDR1 LNHNV, CDR2 YYDKDF (reference sequence). Trimming at V came to 1 base and at J to 8 bases, leaving 8 bases not matched to a gene.

The rearrangement links TRBV5-4 to TRBJ2-3; D gene ambiguous. Germline-derived CDR1 and CDR2 are SGHNT and YYREEE (reference sequence). Trimming pared 0 bases from V and 3 bases from J, leaving 11 bases between. The CDR3 covers 15 residues. The CDR3 loop reads CASSLAMRQTDTQYF. In nucleotides, the CDR3 is TGTGCCAGCAGCTTGGCCATGAGACAAACAGATACGCAGTATTTT.

The V call is TRBV20-1, the J call TRBJ2-5; unclear D gene. This CDR3 is 10 amino acids long. V was clipped by 2 bases and J by 5 bases, with 3 bases between them. Germline V gene lookup returns CDR1 DFQATT and CDR2 SNEGSKA (reference sequence). CDR3 coding DNA: TGCAGTGCTAGAAGCGAGACCCAGTACTTC. Translated, it gives CSARSETQYF.